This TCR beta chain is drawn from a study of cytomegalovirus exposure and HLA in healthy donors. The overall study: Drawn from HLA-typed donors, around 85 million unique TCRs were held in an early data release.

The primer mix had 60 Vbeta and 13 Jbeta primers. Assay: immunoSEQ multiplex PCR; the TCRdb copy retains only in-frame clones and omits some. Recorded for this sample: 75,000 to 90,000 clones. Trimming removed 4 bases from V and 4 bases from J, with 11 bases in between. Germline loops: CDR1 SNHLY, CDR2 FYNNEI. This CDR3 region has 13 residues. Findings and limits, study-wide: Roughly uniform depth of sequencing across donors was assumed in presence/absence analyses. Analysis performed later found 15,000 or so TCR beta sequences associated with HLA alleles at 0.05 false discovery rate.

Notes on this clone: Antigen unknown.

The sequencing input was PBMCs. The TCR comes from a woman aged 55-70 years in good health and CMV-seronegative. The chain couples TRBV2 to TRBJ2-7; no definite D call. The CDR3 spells CASSVYSFYEQYF. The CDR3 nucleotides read TGTGCCAGCAGTGTTTACTCATTTTACGAGCAGTACTTC.